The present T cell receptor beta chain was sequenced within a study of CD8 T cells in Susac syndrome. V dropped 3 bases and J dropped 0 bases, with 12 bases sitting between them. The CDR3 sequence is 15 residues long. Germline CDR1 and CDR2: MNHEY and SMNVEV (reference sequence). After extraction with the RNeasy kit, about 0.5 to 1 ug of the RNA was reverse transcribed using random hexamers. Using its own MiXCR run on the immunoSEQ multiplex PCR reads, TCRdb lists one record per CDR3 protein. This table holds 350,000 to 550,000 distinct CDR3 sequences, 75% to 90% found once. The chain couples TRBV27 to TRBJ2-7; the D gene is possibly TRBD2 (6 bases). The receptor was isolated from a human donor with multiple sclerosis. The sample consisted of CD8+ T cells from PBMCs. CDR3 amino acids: CASSFGDGSSYEQYF. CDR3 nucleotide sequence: TGTGCCAGCAGTTTCGGGGACGGGAGCTCCTACGAGCAGTACTTC.